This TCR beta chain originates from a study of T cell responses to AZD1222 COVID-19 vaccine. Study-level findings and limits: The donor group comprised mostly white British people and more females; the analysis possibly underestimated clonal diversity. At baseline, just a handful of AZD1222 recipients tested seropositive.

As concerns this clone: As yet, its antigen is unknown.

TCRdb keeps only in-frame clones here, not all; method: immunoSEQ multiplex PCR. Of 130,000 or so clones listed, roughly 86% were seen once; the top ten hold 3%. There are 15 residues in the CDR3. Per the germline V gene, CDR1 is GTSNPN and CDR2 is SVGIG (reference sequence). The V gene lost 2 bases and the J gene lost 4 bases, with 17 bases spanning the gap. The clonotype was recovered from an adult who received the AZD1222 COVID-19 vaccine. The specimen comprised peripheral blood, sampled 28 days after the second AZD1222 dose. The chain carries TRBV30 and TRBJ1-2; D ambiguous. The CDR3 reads CAWSNDGSAGYGYTF. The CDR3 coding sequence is TGTGCCTGGAGTAATGATGGATCGGCAGGCTATGGCTACACCTTC.